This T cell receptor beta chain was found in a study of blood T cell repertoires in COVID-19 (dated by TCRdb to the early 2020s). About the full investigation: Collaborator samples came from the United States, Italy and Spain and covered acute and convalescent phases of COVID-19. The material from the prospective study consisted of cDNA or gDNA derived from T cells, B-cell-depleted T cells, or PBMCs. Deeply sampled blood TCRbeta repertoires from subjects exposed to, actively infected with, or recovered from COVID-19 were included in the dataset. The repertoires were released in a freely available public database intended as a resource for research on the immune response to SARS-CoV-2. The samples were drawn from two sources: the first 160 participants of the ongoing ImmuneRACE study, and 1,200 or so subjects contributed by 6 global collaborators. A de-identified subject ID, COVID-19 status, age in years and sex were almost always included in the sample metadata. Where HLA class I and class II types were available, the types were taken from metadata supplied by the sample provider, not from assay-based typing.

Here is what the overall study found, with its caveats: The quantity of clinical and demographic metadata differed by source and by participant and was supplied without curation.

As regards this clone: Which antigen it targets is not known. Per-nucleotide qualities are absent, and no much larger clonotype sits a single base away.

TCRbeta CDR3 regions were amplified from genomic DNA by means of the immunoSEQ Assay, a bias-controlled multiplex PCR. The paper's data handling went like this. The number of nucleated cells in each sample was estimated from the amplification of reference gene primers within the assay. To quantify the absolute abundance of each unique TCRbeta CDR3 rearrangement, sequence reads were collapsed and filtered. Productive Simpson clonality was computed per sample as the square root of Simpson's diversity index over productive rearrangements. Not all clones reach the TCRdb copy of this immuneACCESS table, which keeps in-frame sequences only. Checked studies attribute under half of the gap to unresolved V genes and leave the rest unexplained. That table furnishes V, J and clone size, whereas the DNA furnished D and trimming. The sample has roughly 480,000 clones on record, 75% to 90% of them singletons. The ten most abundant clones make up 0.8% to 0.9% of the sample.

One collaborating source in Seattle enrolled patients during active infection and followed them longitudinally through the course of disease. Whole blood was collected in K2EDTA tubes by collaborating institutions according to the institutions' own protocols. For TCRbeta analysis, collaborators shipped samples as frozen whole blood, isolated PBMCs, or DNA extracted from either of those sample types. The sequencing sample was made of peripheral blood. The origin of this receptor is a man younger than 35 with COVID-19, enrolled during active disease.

The nucleotides read TGTGCCAGCGGGGGGGGGTATGAGCAGTTCTTC. Its translation is CASGGGYEQFF. The V and J segments used are TRBV7-6 and TRBJ2-1, with 7 bases matching TRBD2. The germline V and J ends show losses of 8 bases and 8 bases respectively, and no gene match explains 3 bases of the junction. Counted from cysteine to phenylalanine, this CDR3 has 11 amino acids. Only the CDR3 part of the read is kept: 33 bases, read in frame from the first base. The germline V gene specifies SGHVS as CDR1 and FNYEAQ as CDR2.